The sequence of this T cell receptor beta chain was determined in a study of response to subunit inactivated influenza vaccine. Study-level points and caveats: A suggestion made by the authors is that each seasonal influenza vaccination recruits few new T cells.

MiXCR was run by TCRdb on the RT-PCR reads, yielding one entry per CDR3 protein. Of 200,000 to 250,000 distinct CDR3 sequences listed, less than 15% are singletons. Germline V CDR1 and CDR2: SGHTA, FQGNSA. The trim removed 3 bases at V and 3 bases at J, leaving 2 bases unmatched. This CDR3 has 13 amino acids. On this clonotype: Its antigen is unidentified.

Source: non-naive T cells sorted from PBMCs, taken 14 to 15 days before vaccination. This chain uses TRBV7-2 with TRBJ2-7; 7 bases agree with TRBD2. The sequence derives from a man aged 45-65 years who received an inactivated influenza vaccine. The CDR3 nucleotides are TGTGCCAGCAGCTTTGGGGAGGGCTACGAGCAGTACTTC. Encoded protein: CASSFGEGYEQYF.